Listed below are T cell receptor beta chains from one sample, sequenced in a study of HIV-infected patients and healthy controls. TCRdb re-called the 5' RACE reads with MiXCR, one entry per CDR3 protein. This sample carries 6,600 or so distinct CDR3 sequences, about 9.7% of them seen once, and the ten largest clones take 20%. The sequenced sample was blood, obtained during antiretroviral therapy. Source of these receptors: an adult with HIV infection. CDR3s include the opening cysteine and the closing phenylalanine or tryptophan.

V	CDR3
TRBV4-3	CASSQDIGTGEGSGELFF
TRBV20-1	CSARPLAPF
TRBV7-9	CASSLAAAGTTEAFF
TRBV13	CASRQGGVSTEAFF
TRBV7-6	CASSLQGEGQPQHF
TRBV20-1	CSARDPTSGRPEQFF
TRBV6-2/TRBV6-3	CASTGQLKDYGYTF
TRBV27	CASRGDSIYNEQFF
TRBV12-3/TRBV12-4	CASSLDRTQPQHF
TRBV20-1	CSARGPAGLTEQFF
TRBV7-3	CASSSKRGAPAFF
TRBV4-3	CASSQDLTSNNEQFF
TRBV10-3	CAISEGDFAEAFF
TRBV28	CASSLIGTGGFYEQYF
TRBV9	CASSAGDLLTGELFF
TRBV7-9	CASSLPGLEAFF
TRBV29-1	CSVEDGAGGNTIYF
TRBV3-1	CASSQAAEPNYGYTF
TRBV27	CASSLNRQNYNEQFF
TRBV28	CASSTAAYEQYF
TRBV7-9	CASSIRGHGDTGELFF